This T cell receptor (beta chain) derives from a study of spatial heterogeneity in lung cancer. Study details: Sequence detection consistently recorded a greater number of beta-chain than alpha-chain sequences.

Sample time point: sample taken at primary tumor resection. Unsorted whole RNA from tumor, nontumor lung or frozen PBMC underwent sequencing. There were some 76 donors, all of them untreated patients with early-stage non-small cell lung cancer. TCRdb processed the 5' RACE reads anew with MiXCR; each CDR3 protein has one entry. Among about 27,000 distinct CDR3 sequences listed, 6.9% were seen once. The sample holds a few counts of this clonotype. The antigen remains undetermined. Study findings and constraints: More often at tumor resection than at routine follow-up, ubiquitous expanded tumor TCRs were detected in the blood.

Looked up from germline, CDR1 is SGDLS and CDR2 is YYNGEE. Trimming removed 0 bases from V and 4 bases from J, with 10 bases in between. This CDR3 is 14 amino acids long. The material was PBMCs, obtained at surgery. This TCR was sampled from a male donor with early-stage non-small cell lung cancer. The rearrangement uses TRBV9 and TRBJ1-2; a weak D match, TRBD1 (6 bases). The CDR3: CASSVATGTYGYTF. CDR3 nucleotides: TGTGCCAGCAGCGTAGCTACAGGGACCTATGGCTACACCTTC.